There are many counts of the clone carrying this TCR beta chain. The source of the sample is a study of blood T cell repertoires in COVID-19. Study in general: PBMCs, B-cell-depleted T cells, or T cells provided the cDNA or gDNA that made up the material.

V was pared by 6 bases and J by 10 bases, with 8 bases of the junction left unmatched. Germline CDR1 is SEHNR and CDR2 is FQNEAQ (reference sequence). This CDR3 comprises 14 residues. The authors' processing: By means of reference gene primer amplification, nucleated cell counts were estimated. Assay used: immunoSEQ multiplex PCR; TCRdb lists only in-frame clones, some missing. Clone size and V and J calls were adopted from that table, with D and trimming inferred from the DNA. The sample has fewer than 150,000 clones, 80% to 85% seen once; the top ten hold 8%. This TCR was sampled from a human donor in a cohort sampled during active COVID-19. J is TRBJ2-1 and V is TRBV7-9, with 11 bases matching TRBD2. The material sequenced was peripheral blood. The CDR3 here is CASSALAGGLEQFF. The CDR3 bases are TGTGCCAGCAGTGCCCTAGCGGGGGGTTTAGAGCAGTTCTTC.